Listed below are T cell receptor beta chains from one sample, sequenced in a study of T-cell reconstitution after alpha-beta-depleted transplantation in children. One entry per CDR3 protein, called by TCRdb with MiXCR from the PCR reads. This repertoire shows about 250,000 distinct CDR3 sequences, roughly 25% found once; its top ten account for more than 4.5%. The sequencing used PBMCs, mostly from graft donor cells, collected 360 days after TCRalphabeta/CD19-depleted stem cell transplant. The source is a female patient aged 2-9 years who had a stem cell transplant for congenital amegakaryocytic thrombocytopenia, so the T cells may come from the graft donor. Each CDR3 is given with its conserved first and last residue. D genes are given only for firm matches. Not every row has a clone size; where given, it reads once, few, many or a size class.

j_call v_call d_call clone_size cdr3_aa cdr3_nt
TRBJ2-7 TRBV18 TRBD2 few CASSTSVSASYEQYF TGTGCCAGCTCAACTAGCGTGTCGGCCTCCTACGAGCAGTACTTC
TRBJ2-1 TRBV21-1 . . CASSDVYNQQFF TGTGCCAGCTCGGACGTCTACAATCAGCAGTTCTTC
TRBJ2-7 TRBV20-1 . . CSASASTRNYEQYF TGCAGTGCTAGCGCCTCGACAAGGAACTACGAGCAGTACTTC
TRBJ1-1 TRBV5-1 . few CASSLRGGTFF TGCGCCAGCAGCCTGCGGGGGGGCACTTTCTTT
TRBJ2-3 TRBV3-1 TRBD2 few CASSQVGLAATDTQYF TGTGCCAGCAGCCAAGTCGGACTAGCGGCAACAGATACGCAGTATTTT
TRBJ2-7 TRBV20-1 TRBD2 . CSAISGGAYEQYF TGCAGTGCGATCAGCGGGGGGGCCTACGAGCAGTACTTC
TRBJ1-6 TRBV24-1 . . CATSDGFGNSPLHF TGTGCCACCAGTGATGGGTTTGGTAATTCACCCCTCCACTTT
TRBJ2-5 TRBV28 . . CASRPETQYF TGTGCCAGCAGACCTGAGACCCAGTACTTC
TRBJ2-4 TRBV5-1 TRBD2 few CASSLTTGEGAKNIQYF TGCGCCAGCAGCTTGACGACGGGGGAGGGAGCCAAAAACATTCAGTACTTC
TRBJ2-1 TRBV5-1 . few CASSLTSPSYNEQFF TGCGCCAGCAGTTTAACTTCTCCATCCTACAATGAGCAGTTCTTC
TRBJ1-5 TRBV20-1 . . CSARGFASNQPQHF TGCAGTGCTAGAGGCTTCGCTAGCAATCAGCCCCAGCATTTT
TRBJ2-3 TRBV6-8 TRBD2 . CASGRGLADTDTQYF TGTGCCAGCGGAAGGGGACTAGCGGACACAGATACGCAGTATTTT
TRBJ1-1 TRBV7-8 . . CASSFPQLTEAFF TGTGCCAGCAGCTTCCCACAGCTCACTGAAGCTTTCTTT